This T cell receptor beta chain was recorded in a study of shared clonotypes between healthy human individuals. Overall study context: Ranging from 18 to 49 in age, donors were a couple of women and three men.

General study results and limits: Donor scarcity curtailed the genetic and exposure-history diversity represented herein.

Healthy adults negative for HIV, lacking recent acute infections or vaccinations, served as donors. The sequenced material, unsorted PBMC DNA, was run on ten immunoSEQ deep assay plates. TCRdb keeps only in-frame clones here, not all; method: immunoSEQ multiplex PCR. The repertoire includes hundreds of thousands of clones, around 78% of them detected once, and around 11% sits in the top ten. For this clone: Its antigen is not identified.

In germline, CDR1 is SGHTA, CDR2 FQGNSA. Trimming shortened V by 0 bases and J by 4 bases, and 7 bases separated the two germline ends. The CDR3 sequence is 14 residues long. This receptor was obtained from a woman aged 40 to 50 in good health. Some clones in this sample may be carry-over from other donors' samples. Sequenced material: PBMCs. The genes are TRBV7-2 and TRBJ2-1; D not resolved. CDR3 coding DNA: TGTGCCAGCAGCTTAGCCGGAGCATACAATGAGCAGTTCTTC. This gives the protein CASSLAGAYNEQFF.